This TCR beta chain was sequenced during a study of identical twins. General study points: Beta out-of-frame sequences displayed a weaker excess of sharing between twins. For cord blood, abundant beta clonotypes had fewer insertions, unlike memory repertoires, which showed none.

This clonotype was seen a few times. The antigen is undetermined. A universal primer site was incorporated via template switching, and the cDNA contained unique molecular identifiers. TCRdb called the 5' RACE reads again in MiXCR, with one record for every CDR3 protein. The data contain 400,000 to 550,000 distinct CDR3 sequences, roughly an eighth of them seen just once; the ten biggest clones take up approximately 1%. Trimming shortened V by 1 base and J by 4 bases, and 16 bases separated the two germline ends. In germline, CDR1 is SGHTA, CDR2 FQGNSA. The length of the CDR3 is 16 residues. These data were also reused for a study on yellow fever vaccine responses in identical twins.

This clonotype was sampled from a woman under 30 in good health. J is TRBJ1-2 and V is TRBV7-2; D gene uncertain. The specimen sequenced was CD4+ T cells sorted from blood. The CDR3 bases are TGTGCCAGCAGCTTAGTTGCAATCGGAACTCCCTATGGCTACACCTTC. It yields the protein CASSLVAIGTPYGYTF.